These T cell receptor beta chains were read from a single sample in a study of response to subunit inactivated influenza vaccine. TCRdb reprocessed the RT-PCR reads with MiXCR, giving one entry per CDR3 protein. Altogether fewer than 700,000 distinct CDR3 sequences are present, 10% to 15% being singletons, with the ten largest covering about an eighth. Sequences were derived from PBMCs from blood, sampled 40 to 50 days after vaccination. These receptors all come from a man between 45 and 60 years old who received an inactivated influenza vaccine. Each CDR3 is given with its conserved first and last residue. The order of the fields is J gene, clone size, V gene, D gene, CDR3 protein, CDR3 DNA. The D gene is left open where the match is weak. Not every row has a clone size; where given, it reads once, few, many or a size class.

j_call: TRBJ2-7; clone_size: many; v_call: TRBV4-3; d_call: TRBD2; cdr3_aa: CASSQDWGLAGDEQYF; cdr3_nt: TGCGCCAGCAGCCAAGATTGGGGACTAGCAGGCGACGAGCAGTACTTC
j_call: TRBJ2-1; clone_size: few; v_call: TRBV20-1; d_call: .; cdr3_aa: CSARDWAEPSSYNEQFF; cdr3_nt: TGCAGTGCTAGAGATTGGGCGGAGCCAAGCTCCTACAATGAGCAGTTCTTC
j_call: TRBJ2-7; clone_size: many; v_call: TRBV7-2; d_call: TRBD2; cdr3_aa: CASSFELAGSYEQYF; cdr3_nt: TGTGCCAGCAGCTTTGAACTAGCGGGATCCTACGAGCAGTACTTC
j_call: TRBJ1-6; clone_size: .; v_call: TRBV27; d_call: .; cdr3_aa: CASSPQGRQYPYLNSPLHF; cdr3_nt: TGTGCCAGCAGTCCCCAAGGCCGACAGTACCCGTATTTAAATTCACCCCTCCACTTT
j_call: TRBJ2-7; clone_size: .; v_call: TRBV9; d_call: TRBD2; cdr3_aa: CASSTGLAGNEQYF; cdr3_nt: TGTGCCAGCAGCACAGGACTAGCGGGAAACGAGCAGTACTTC
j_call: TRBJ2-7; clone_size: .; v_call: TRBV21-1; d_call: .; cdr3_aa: CASSKGNSGRAEGQYF; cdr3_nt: TGTGCCAGCAGCAAAGGAAATAGCGGGAGGGCCGAGGGGCAGTACTTC
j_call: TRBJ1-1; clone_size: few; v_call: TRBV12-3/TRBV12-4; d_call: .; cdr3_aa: CASSLAFENTEAFF; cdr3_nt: TGTGCCAGCAGTTTAGCGTTTGAGAACACTGAAGCTTTCTTT
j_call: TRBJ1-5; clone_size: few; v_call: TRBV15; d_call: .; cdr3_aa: CATSRETQGNQPQHF; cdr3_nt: TGTGCCACCAGCAGAGAGACACAGGGCAATCAGCCCCAGCATTTT
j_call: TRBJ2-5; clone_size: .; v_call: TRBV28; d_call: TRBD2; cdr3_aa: CASSSTIAGGYQETQYF; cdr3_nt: TGTGCCAGCAGTTCGACCATAGCGGGAGGGTACCAAGAGACCCAGTACTTC
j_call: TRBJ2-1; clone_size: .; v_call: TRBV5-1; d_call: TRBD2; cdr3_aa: CASSSPGTSAYNEQFF; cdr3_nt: TGCGCCAGCAGCTCCCCCGGGACTAGCGCCTACAATGAGCAGTTCTTC
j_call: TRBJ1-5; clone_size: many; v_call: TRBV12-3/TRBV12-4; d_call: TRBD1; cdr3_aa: CASSPGQFNQPQHF; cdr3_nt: TGTGCCAGCAGCCCGGGACAGTTCAATCAGCCCCAGCATTTT
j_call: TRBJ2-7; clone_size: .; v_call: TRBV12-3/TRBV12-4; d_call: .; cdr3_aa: CASSFRTLDYEQYF; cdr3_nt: TGTGCCAGCAGTTTTAGGACCCTGGACTACGAGCAGTACTTC